These 29 T cell receptor beta chains share one sample of origin, sequenced in a study of blood T cells in healthy people across ages. For the second PCR, which ran for 7 to 11 cycles, a sample-barcoded 5' primer and a J-beta primer mix were used. TCRdb reanalysed the 5' RACE reads using MiXCR and keeps one entry per CDR3 protein. The sample shows 650,000 to 800,000 distinct CDR3 sequences, around 43% of them seen only once. Sequencing was carried out using blood. The receptors shown here come from a man aged 55-75 years in good health.

The chain is built from TRBV20-1 and TRBJ2-3; D remains ambiguous. The CDR3 has 14 amino acids. CDR1 is DFQATT, CDR2 SNEGSKA, per germline (reference sequence). V lost 2 bases to trimming and J lost 0 bases, with 9 bases between them. The CDR3 loop is CSARRYSSTDTQYF. In nucleotides, the CDR3 is TGCAGTGCTAGACGATACTCTAGCACAGATACGCAGTATTTT.

The CDR3 region has the DNA TGTGCCAGCAGAAGATTAGCCCGGGAGACCCAGTACTTC. It codes for CASRRLARETQYF. This chain links TRBV6-2 or TRBV6-3 with TRBJ2-5; D gene unclear. This CDR3 has 13 amino acids. V dropped 6 bases and J dropped 5 bases, with 13 bases sitting between them. Per the germline V gene, CDR1 is MNHEY and CDR2 is SVGEGT.

Here the CDR3 DNA reads TGCGCCAGCAGCCAAGTCGCCAGCTCCTCTGGGGCCAACGTCCTGACTTTC. This encodes CASSQVASSSGANVLTF. The chain links TRBV4-3 to TRBJ2-6; D not resolved. The V gene's germline CDR1 is LGHNA and CDR2 YSLEER. Trimming took off 1 base at V and 0 bases at J, with 10 bases between the two ends. The length of the CDR3 is 17 residues.

There are a few counts of this clonotype. The V and J genes are TRBV27 and TRBJ2-3; D not certain. Trimming stripped 1 base from V and 0 bases from J, with 8 bases between. Germline lookup yields CDR1 MNHEY and CDR2 SMNVEV (reference sequence). The CDR3 totals 15 residues. CDR3 DNA sequence: TGTGCCAGCAGTTTATTCAAGCAGAGCACAGATACGCAGTATTTT. Its protein product is CASSLFKQSTDTQYF.

The chain is built from TRBV7-2 and TRBJ1-2; 9 bases map to TRBD1. Trimming removed 5 bases from V and 5 bases from J; junction bases left unmatched: 6. The germline V gene has CDR1 SGHTA and CDR2 FQGNSA. The CDR3 has 14 residues. The CDR3, as DNA: TGTGCCAGCAGCACCCGGACAGGGGAATATGGCTACACCTTC. Translated, it gives CASSTRTGEYGYTF.

This clonotype was detected a few times. The V call is TRBV9, the J call TRBJ2-4, with 10 nucleotides matching TRBD2. The J call is uncertain, as TRBJ2-7 better fits the DNA end. Germline V gene sequence: CDR1 SGDLS, CDR2 YYNGEE. The CDR3 is made up of 15 amino acids. CDR3 loop: CASSGSGGAGYEQYF. DNA for the CDR3: TGTGCCAGCAGCGGAAGCGGGGGGGCCGGATACGAGCAGTACTTC.

Only one count was recorded for this clonotype. The chain uses TRBV9 and TRBJ1-4, with unresolved D. V lost 4 bases and J lost 4, with 11 bases in between. The CDR3 spans 14 residues. CDR1 and CDR2 (germline): SGDLS, YYNGEE. The CDR3 region has the DNA TGTGCCAGCAGCCCGGACGGGGTTAATGAAAAACTGTTTTTT. Residues: CASSPDGVNEKLFF. Variable domain in full (rest from reference TRBV9 and TRBJ1-4): DSGVTQTPKHLITATGQRVTLRCSPRSGDLSVYWYQQSLDQGLQFLIQYYNGEERAKGNILERFSAQQFPDLHSELNLSSLELGDSALYFCASSPDGVNEKLFFGSGTQLSVL.

Points on this clonotype: As the CDR3 is not closed by the conserved phenylalanine or tryptophan, this likely results from a read error. The chain couples TRBV18 to TRBJ2-7; the D gene is possibly TRBD2 (6 bases). Germline V gene lookup returns CDR1 KGHSH and CDR2 LQKENI. V was clipped by 3 bases and J by 1 base, with 10 bases between them. The CDR3 loop spans 14 amino acids. CDR3 nucleotides: TGTGCCAGCTCACCCACCGGGGGTTCCTACGAGCAGTACCTC. Its protein product is CASSPTGGSYEQYL.

This chain joins TRBV12-3 or TRBV12-4 and TRBJ1-3; no definite D call. Between the trimmed V and J ends, which lost 8 bases and 4 bases, there was a span of 15 bases. The CDR3 contains 14 residues. The CDR3 sequence is CASERSSTGNTIYF. The CDR3 DNA is TGTGCCAGCGAAAGGAGCTCGACGGGAAACACCATATATTTT.

This clonotype has more than one count but fewer than ten. The rearrangement joins TRBV7-9 to TRBJ1-2; TRBD1 might be the D (5 bases). The CDR3 is 17 amino acids. V shed 0 bases and J shed 2 bases, with 16 bases lying between them. Germline-derived CDR1 and CDR2 are SEHNR and FQNEAQ (reference sequence). CDR3 sequence reads: CASSLAGAAAGNYGYTF. In DNA form, the CDR3 reads TGTGCCAGCAGCTTAGCAGGGGCCGCGGCCGGAAACTATGGCTACACCTTC.

The V and J genes are TRBV2 and TRBJ1-2, with unresolved D. V was cut by 3 bases and J by 2 bases, with 7 bases left in between. CDR3 length: 13 amino acids. The V gene's germline CDR1 is SNHLY and CDR2 FYNNEI. Here the CDR3 reads CASSENTNYGYTF. The CDR3 DNA reads as TGTGCCAGCAGTGAGAACACAAACTATGGCTACACCTTC.

The V gene is TRBV9, the J gene TRBJ2-5; TRBD2 might be the D (5 bases). There are 13 residues in the CDR3. Trimming left V 2 bases short and J 5 bases short, with 10 bases between. Looked up from germline, CDR1 is SGDLS and CDR2 is YYNGEE. The CDR3 region is CASSVRGRETQYF. The CDR3 DNA follows: TGTGCCAGCAGCGTTCGGGGTAGGGAGACCCAGTACTTC.

This chain joins TRBV7-2 and TRBJ1-2; TRBD1 aligns across 9 bases. The V segment lost 2 bases and the J segment 7 bases; nucleotides outside the gene matches: 14. The CDR3 has 17 residues. The germline V gene has CDR1 SGHTA and CDR2 FQGNSA. CDR3 nucleotides: TGTGCCAGCAGCTTAAGGGTCCAGGGACAGGGTTCGGGTGGCTACACCTTC. Residues: CASSLRVQGQGSGGYTF.

This clonotype showed up many times. The chain joins TRBV29-1 to TRBJ1-5; 8 nucleotides match TRBD1. With 6 bases clipped from V and 2 bases from J, the junction kept 3 bases outside the gene matches. This CDR3 spans 13 amino acids. Germline V gene data show CDR1 as SQVTM and CDR2 as ANQGSEA. Here the CDR3 reads CSVATGGNQPQHF. The CDR3 region has the DNA TGCAGCGTAGCGACAGGGGGCAATCAGCCCCAGCATTTT.

Only a few counts were recorded for this clonotype. The chain combines TRBV12-3 or TRBV12-4 with TRBJ2-3, with D maybe TRBD2 (5 bases). The CDR3 has 17 amino acids. With 0 bases removed from V and 2 bases from J, the gap between germline ends came to 15 bases. CDR3 nucleotide sequence: TGTGCCAGCAGTTTAGCGCTAAGAGGGCCTCCCACAGATACGCAGTATTTT. Translated: CASSLALRGPPTDTQYF.

In its sample, this clonotype was seen a few times. The chain recombines TRBV5-1 with TRBJ1-2, with 7 bases that match TRBD1. After removal of 6 bases from V and 4 bases from J, the junction contained 12 bases not matched to a gene. Germline CDR1 SGHRS, CDR2 YFSETQ. This CDR3 contains 15 residues. This CDR3 reads CASKTGEGPTYGYTF. The CDR3 DNA is TGCGCCAGCAAAACAGGGGAAGGACCGACCTATGGCTACACCTTC.

This chain uses TRBV9 with TRBJ2-3; D might be TRBD2 (5 bases). Germline lookup yields CDR1 SGDLS and CDR2 YYNGEE. V lost 3 bases and J 0 bases, leaving 14 bases between the germline ends. This CDR3 has 16 residues. The CDR3: CASSDTPTRSTDTQYF. The CDR3 region has the DNA TGTGCCAGCAGCGACACCCCAACTAGGAGCACAGATACGCAGTATTTT. Together with reference TRBV9 and TRBJ2-3, the CDR3 gives the full variable domain: DSGVTQTPKHLITATGQRVTLRCSPRSGDLSVYWYQQSLDQGLQFLIQYYNGEERAKGNILERFSAQQFPDLHSELNLSSLELGDSALYFCASSDTPTRSTDTQYFGPGTRLTVL.

This clonotype came up a few times. The rearrangement uses TRBV12-3 or TRBV12-4 and TRBJ2-2; D gene uncertain. V lost 0 bases and J lost 5, with 7 bases in between. This CDR3 contains 14 residues. The CDR3 sequence is CASSLAGATGELFF. CDR3 coding DNA: TGTGCCAGCAGTTTAGCAGGAGCTACCGGGGAGCTGTTTTTT.

The chain is built from TRBV27 and TRBJ1-2; 9 bases are a match to TRBD1. Losses at the gene ends were 3 bases for V and 10 bases for J; bases not matched to a gene: 9. Per the germline V gene, CDR1 is MNHEY and CDR2 is SMNVEV (reference sequence). CDR3 length equals 14 residues. The CDR3 reads CASSFPGQGTDYTF. In DNA form, the CDR3 reads TGTGCCAGCAGTTTCCCGGGACAGGGTACGGACTACACCTTC.

The chain joins TRBV7-2 to TRBJ2-1, with 9 bases matching TRBD2. J was trimmed by 4 bases and V by 5 bases; bases with no gene match: 12. Germline CDR1 reads SGHTA; CDR2 reads FQGNSA. The CDR3 is made up of 17 amino acids. The CDR3 DNA is TGTGCCAGCAGCCCAGACGTAGCGGGGGCCTTGTACAATGAGCAGTTCTTC. It is translated as CASSPDVAGALYNEQFF.

This clonotype turned up a few times. The V call is TRBV24-1, the J call TRBJ1-2; TRBD1 might be the D (6 bases). The CDR3 covers 14 residues. Germline V gene data show CDR1 as KGHDR and CDR2 as SFDVKD. V lost 4 bases, J lost 6 bases, and 14 bases lay in between. The CDR3, as DNA: TGTGCCACCAGTGACCCAGGACAGTCTCATGGCTACACCTTC. Amino acids: CATSDPGQSHGYTF.

The chain joins TRBV6-6 to TRBJ2-5, with D possibly TRBD2 on 5 matching bases. V was shortened by 11 bases and J by 1 base, with 14 bases between the two germline ends. The CDR3 loop spans 13 amino acids. CDR1 and CDR2 from the germline V gene are MNHNY and SVGAGI (reference sequence). The CDR3 protein is CAYKYGVQETQYF. Here the CDR3 DNA reads TGTGCCTACAAATACGGGGTCCAAGAGACCCAGTACTTC.

This clonotype was picked up many times. The J gene is TRBJ2-1, the V gene TRBV28; the D call may be TRBD1 or TRBD2 (6 bases each). Germline assignment: CDR1 MDHEN and CDR2 SYDVKM. V was cut by 3 bases and J by 3 bases, with 9 bases left in between. This CDR3 region has 14 residues. CDR3 amino acids: CASSFGGHYNEQFF. CDR3 DNA: TGTGCCAGCAGTTTTGGGGGGCACTACAATGAGCAGTTCTTC.

The chain combines TRBV6-6 with TRBJ2-7; 12 bases agree with TRBD1. The V gene end was trimmed by 7 bases and the J gene end by 6 bases; junction bases not matched to a gene: 4. Germline CDR1 MNHNY, CDR2 SVGAGI (reference sequence). CDR3 size: 13 residues. The DNA for the CDR3 is TGTGCCAGCACCGGGACAGGGGGCTTCGAGCAGTACTTC. It encodes CASTGTGGFEQYF.

The rearrangement joins TRBV4-1 to TRBJ2-7; D remains ambiguous. The CDR3 covers 17 residues. V was shortened by 0 bases and J by 0 bases, with 15 bases between the two germline ends. Germline V gives CDR1 MGHRA, CDR2 YSYEKL. The CDR3 reads CASSQEFGYWGSYEQYF. The CDR3 DNA is TGCGCCAGCAGCCAAGAATTTGGCTACTGGGGCTCCTACGAGCAGTACTTC.

V is TRBV6-5 and J is TRBJ2-1; 7 positions match TRBD1. Germline V CDR1 and CDR2: MNHEY, SVGAGI. This CDR3 comprises 15 residues. V trimming: 8 bases; J trimming: 10 bases; junction bases outside the gene matches: 17. The CDR3 coding sequence is TGTGCCAGCGGATCTGAAGACAGGGCGGCCTACGAGCAGTTCTTC. It encodes CASGSEDRAAYEQFF.

Note on this clonotype: A read error may produce the germline difference seen at one junction end. V usage is TRBV7-7 and J usage is TRBJ2-5, with 8 bases fitting TRBD2. Looked up from germline, CDR1 is SSHAT and CDR2 is FNYEAQ (reference sequence). The CDR3 length is 15 residues. The CDR3 reads CASSPTGLEQETQYF. The CDR3 region has the DNA TGTGCTAGCAGCCCCACGGGACTAGAACAAGAGACCCAGTACTTC.

The chain is built from TRBV6-6 and TRBJ2-2, with unresolved D. V was clipped by 7 bases and J by 0 bases, with 12 bases between them. CDR1 MNHNY and CDR2 SVGAGI come from the germline V gene (reference sequence). This CDR3 is built from 15 residues. The CDR3 region has the DNA TGTGCCAGCACTGCGGTGAACGCGAACACCGGGGAGCTGTTTTTT. The encoded protein is CASTAVNANTGELFF.

The table lists this clonotype with a few counts. The J gene is TRBJ2-1, the V gene TRBV11-2; 8 nucleotides align to TRBD1. Germline V CDR1 and CDR2: SGHAT, FQNNGV. With V trimmed by 3 bases and J by 7 bases, 5 bases remained unmatched. The CDR3 runs 14 residues. CDR3 coding DNA: TGTGCCAGCAGCTTGGACAGGGTTGGGAATGAGCAGTTCTTC. This gives the protein CASSLDRVGNEQFF.